The table lists the clone carrying this T cell receptor (beta chain) with a few counts. The antigen remains undetermined. Quantitative 5'-RACE with molecular barcodes produced the TCR beta libraries. MiXCR, applied by TCRdb to the 5' RACE reads, yields one record per CDR3 protein. The data contain about 340,000 distinct CDR3 sequences, 14% to 15% of them seen just once; the ten biggest clones take up roughly 0.99%. The data belong to a study of CD8 T cells in ankylosing spondylitis. J lost 3 bases, V lost 4 bases, and 5 bases had no gene match. This CDR3 comprises 16 residues. In germline, CDR1 is SGHRS, CDR2 YFSETQ. General study points: Reactive arthritis synovial fluid and blood previously showed some of these motif variants. Characteristic, it appeared, of ankylosing spondylitis blood was a TCR beta motif of eight highly homologous variants.

The sequence was obtained from a male donor with ankylosing spondylitis or in good health (not recorded which). Sequenced sample: blood, either unsorted or a sorted T cell fraction (not recorded which). The rearrangement joins TRBV5-1 to TRBJ2-3, with 13 bases that match TRBD2. As DNA, the CDR3 is TGCGCCAGCAGCCAGGGACTAGCGGGGAGTACAGATACGCAGTATTTT. It codes for CASSQGLAGSTDTQYF.